The rows below give T cell receptor beta chains drawn from one sample of a study of OX40 agonist ivuxolimab in advanced cancers. The repertoire was sequenced with immunoSEQ multiplex PCR; TCRdb's copy has only in-frame clones and lacks some. The table includes about 80,000 clones, 80% to 90% detected once. This specimen consisted of CD4+ or CD8+ T cells sorted from blood, obtained in a trial of the OX40 agonist ivuxolimab. The source of these receptors is an adult with an advanced solid tumor such as melanoma, head and neck, liver or kidney cancer. Each CDR3 is given with its conserved first and last residue. Only some rows state a clone size, as once, few, many or a class for expanded clones.

v_call: TRBV21-1; j_call: TRBJ1-2; clone_size: .; cdr3_aa: CASSKRTGLGIKDGYTF
v_call: TRBV4-3; j_call: TRBJ2-2; clone_size: .; cdr3_aa: CASSPNRVDNTGELFF
v_call: TRBV5-1; j_call: TRBJ1-1; clone_size: .; cdr3_aa: CASSLTVQNTEAFF
v_call: TRBV7-6; j_call: TRBJ2-1; clone_size: .; cdr3_aa: CASSRGLAGGGNEQFF
v_call: TRBV7-8; j_call: TRBJ2-1; clone_size: .; cdr3_aa: CASSLRQRLGNNEQFF
v_call: TRBV19; j_call: TRBJ2-2; clone_size: .; cdr3_aa: CASSPQQGPGELFF
v_call: TRBV7-9; j_call: TRBJ2-7; clone_size: .; cdr3_aa: CASRSDRVSWEQYF
v_call: TRBV6-5; j_call: TRBJ2-7; clone_size: .; cdr3_aa: CASNSGPGRGQYF
v_call: TRBV2; j_call: TRBJ1-4; clone_size: .; cdr3_aa: CASSETDMNEKLFF
v_call: TRBV5-1; j_call: TRBJ2-7; clone_size: .; cdr3_aa: CASSFSGSLLHEQYF
v_call: TRBV19; j_call: TRBJ1-1; clone_size: .; cdr3_aa: CASSSREKGWSFF
v_call: TRBV7-9; j_call: TRBJ1-1; clone_size: .; cdr3_aa: CASSLAWGNTEAFF
v_call: TRBV4-2; j_call: TRBJ2-6; clone_size: .; cdr3_aa: CASSQGESSGGSGANVLTF
v_call: TRBV6-4; j_call: TRBJ2-2; clone_size: .; cdr3_aa: CASSDSPASNTGELFF
v_call: TRBV11-2; j_call: TRBJ2-3; clone_size: once; cdr3_aa: CASSLDGTLADTQYF
v_call: TRBV6-5; j_call: TRBJ1-6; clone_size: .; cdr3_aa: CASRTQGPPDSPLHF
v_call: TRBV5-6; j_call: TRBJ2-6; clone_size: .; cdr3_aa: CASSYRELSGANVPTF
v_call: TRBV19; j_call: TRBJ2-6; clone_size: .; cdr3_aa: CASNTGTYSGANVLTF
v_call: TRBV5-4; j_call: TRBJ2-2; clone_size: once; cdr3_aa: CASSSPGAMGGELFF
v_call: TRBV7-3; j_call: TRBJ1-1; clone_size: .; cdr3_aa: CASSLMNTEAFF